The clone carrying this T cell receptor (beta chain) has just a few counts. Its antigen is unidentified. The germline gene is not matched at one end of the junction; a read error may be the cause. These data come from a study of regulatory T cells in long-lasting Graves disease. Findings and limits, study-wide: A reduction in accuracy may have resulted from the small sample size.

Construction of the TCR beta libraries employed iRepertoire HTBI primers in conjunction with Arm-PCR of CDR3 regions. In TCRdb, the multiplex PCR reads were re-called with MiXCR into one record per CDR3 protein. The sample carries almost 350,000 distinct CDR3 sequences, around 20% recorded once. Time point here: persistent/refractory GD, antithyroid drugs over 5 years with positive TRAb. After RNA was extracted from PBMCs, the TCR library was made from it. The source of this sequence is a female donor with Graves disease. Sequences were derived from peripheral blood mononuclear cells (PBMCs), sampled when the disease was refractory, from a patient treated with antithyroid drugs.

The CDR3 region has the DNA TGTGCCAGTAATGACAGGGTGAAGACTGAAGCTTTCTTT. This codes for CASNDRVKTEAFF. The chain combines TRBV19 with TRBJ1-1; TRBD1 matches 7 bases. CDR1 LNHDA and CDR2 SQIVND come from the germline V gene (reference sequence). The CDR3 contains 13 residues.